Here is one T cell receptor beta chain with its context. Its target is unknown. This entry comes from a study of vaccination and CD4 T cells after COVID-19. Study-wide context: Cells received overlapping spike peptides from SARS-CoV-2, HCoV-NL63, HCoV-OC43 and HCoV-229E as stimulation.

Scientists ran DNA taken from cultured CD4+ T cells through the Oncomine TCR Beta short-read assay for sequencing. Using the QIAamp micro DNA kit, genomic DNA was extracted from the CD4+ T cells that had been cultured. TCRdb independently ran MiXCR on the PCR reads; one entry per CDR3 protein. The sample includes around 13,000 distinct CDR3 sequences, approximately 50% of them seen just once. Treatment specified: approximately 9-day PBMC culture with coronavirus spike peptide pools or control peptides (ViraFEST assay). The ViraFEST method relied on peptide pools to expand antigen-specific T cells, followed by TCR sequencing. At both days 3 and 7, half the medium was replaced with fresh IL-2 medium. Trimming took 4 bases from V and 0 from J, leaving 13 bases between them. The CDR3 has 15 residues. From germline, CDR1 is MNHEY and CDR2 SVGAGI.

Material for sequencing was CD4+ T cells from blood, cultured in vitro. The TCR comes from a human donor who had recovered from COVID-19. The gene calls are TRBV6-5 and TRBJ2-7; the D gene is possibly TRBD1 (6 bases). Here the CDR3 reads CASSSRTDTSYEQYF. DNA of the CDR3: TGTGCCAGCAGTTCCCGGACAGATACCTCCTACGAGCAGTACTTC.